Shown below are 21 T cell receptor beta chains from a single sample sequenced in a study of blood T cell repertoires in COVID-19. TCRdb keeps only in-frame clones here, not all; method: immunoSEQ multiplex PCR. The sample carries 65,000 to 95,000 clones, 89% recorded once. The material sequenced was peripheral blood. Source of these receptors: a man between 65 and 85 years old with active or convalescent COVID-19.

The chain employs TRBV5-1 and TRBJ2-3; the D gene is possibly TRBD2 (6 bases). Trimming pared 3 bases from V and 11 bases from J, leaving 16 bases between. This CDR3 is 13 amino acids long. The germline CDR1 and CDR2 sequences are SGHRS and YFSETQ. CDR3 sequence reads: CASSSPGSAGQYF. DNA for the CDR3: TGCGCCAGCAGCTCCCCCGGGAGCGCTGGGCAGTATTTT. The full variable domain, completed using reference TRBV5-1 and TRBJ2-3, is KAGVTQTPRYLIKTRGQQVTLSCSPISGHRSVSWYQQTPGQGLQFLFEYFSETQRNKGNFPGRFSGRQFSNSRSEMNVSTLELGDSALYLCASSSPGSAGQYFGPGTRLTVL.

The rearrangement uses TRBV30 and TRBJ1-1, with D perhaps matching TRBD1 (6 bases). Trimming stripped 0 bases from V and 1 base from J, with 6 bases between. This CDR3 has 13 amino acids. Germline CDR1 GTSNPN, CDR2 SVGIG (reference sequence). DNA for the CDR3: TGTGCCTGGAGTGTACAGGGGAACACTGAAGCTTTCTTT. It codes for CAWSVQGNTEAFF. Using reference TRBV30 and TRBJ1-1 for the parts outside the CDR3, the full variable domain is SQTIHQWPATLVQPVGSPLSLECTVEGTSNPNLYWYRQAAGRGLQLLFYSVGIGQISSEVPQNLSASRPQDRQFILSSKKLLLSDSGFYLCAWSVQGNTEAFFGQGTRLTVV.

This clone was recorded once. This chain connects TRBV6-1 to TRBJ2-2; D is unresolved. Trimming stripped 2 bases from V and 6 bases from J, with 16 bases between. The CDR3 has 16 amino acids. From germline, CDR1 is MNHNS and CDR2 SASEGT. The CDR3 protein is CASSEFPSSDPGELFF. Written as DNA, the CDR3 is TGTGCCAGCAGTGAATTTCCATCGAGCGACCCCGGGGAGCTGTTTTTT.

The chain combines TRBV18 with TRBJ2-1, with D perhaps matching TRBD1 (6 bases). Germline assignment: CDR1 KGHSH and CDR2 LQKENI. The length of the CDR3 is 15 residues. Trimming cost V 1 base and J 2 bases, with 9 bases left between them. CDR3 loop: CASSPQGVAYNEQFF. CDR3 bases: TGTGCCAGCTCACCACAGGGGGTCGCCTACAATGAGCAGTTCTTC.

V and J are TRBV13 and TRBJ1-1; a weak D match, TRBD1 (5 bases). From germline, CDR1 is PRHDT and CDR2 FYEKMQ (reference sequence). V was cut by 1 base and J by 1 base, with 7 bases left in between. The CDR3 covers 14 residues. The CDR3 loop is CASSLEQENTEAFF. In DNA form, the CDR3 reads TGTGCCAGCAGCTTAGAACAGGAGAACACTGAAGCTTTCTTT.

The rearrangement uses TRBV15 and TRBJ2-5; D call uncertain. Germline lookup yields CDR1 LNHNV and CDR2 YYDKDF (reference sequence). V lost 5 bases and J lost 3, with 10 bases in between. The CDR3 consists of 13 residues. This CDR3 is CATSPRLEETQYF. CDR3 DNA sequence: TGTGCCACCAGCCCCCGCTTAGAAGAGACCCAGTACTTC.

V is TRBV19 and J is TRBJ2-7; tentatively, D is TRBD1 (6 bases). Germline V gives CDR1 LNHDA, CDR2 SQIVND (reference sequence). The V end was cut by 3 bases, the J end by 7 bases, with 10 bases between. CDR3 length: 12 amino acids. Here the CDR3 DNA reads TGTGCCAGTAGTATCCAGGGGAGTGAGCAGTACTTC. Translating gives CASSIQGSEQYF.

The chain uses TRBV18 and TRBJ1-1, with D maybe TRBD1 (6 bases). CDR1 is KGHSH, CDR2 LQKENI, per germline. This CDR3 spans 16 amino acids. V lost 1 base, J lost 3 bases, and 15 bases lay in between. The chain's CDR3 is CASSPRPQGMHTEAFF. CDR3 nucleotide sequence: TGTGCCAGCTCACCACGCCCTCAGGGGATGCACACTGAAGCTTTCTTT.

The V and J genes are TRBV7-2 and TRBJ1-6; possible D gene TRBD1, 5 bases. The CDR3 has 15 residues. CDR1 is SGHTA and CDR2 is FQGNSA in the germline V gene. The ends were cut back, 1 base at V and 9 bases at J, with 13 bases in the middle. This chain's CDR3 is CASSLERQRGSPLHF. The CDR3 region has the DNA TGTGCCAGCAGCTTAGAGCGACAAAGGGGTTCACCCCTCCACTTT.

This clone was observed once. This chain links TRBV5-1 with TRBJ2-3; D remains ambiguous. V lost 1 base and J 4 bases, leaving 10 bases between the germline ends. The CDR3 sequence is 14 residues long. CDR1 is SGHRS, CDR2 YFSETQ, per germline. The CDR3 sequence is CASSLSVSADTQYF. CDR3 DNA: TGCGCCAGCAGCTTGTCCGTCAGCGCAGATACGCAGTATTTT.

This rearrangement joins TRBV4-3 to TRBJ2-3, with D maybe TRBD2 (6 bases). There are 16 residues in the CDR3. Germline CDR1 is LGHNA and CDR2 is YSLEER. Trimming stripped 4 bases from V and 4 bases from J, with 18 bases between. The CDR3 is CASSRGVGGSADTQYF. In DNA, the CDR3 is TGCGCCAGCAGCCGGGGGGTCGGGGGATCGGCAGATACGCAGTATTTT.

The DNA of the CDR3 is TGTGCCAGCAGCTCAGACAGACTCCAAGAGACCCAGTACTTC. It codes for CASSSDRLQETQYF. This sequence joins TRBV2 and TRBJ2-5; possibly TRBD1 for D (5 bases). The germline CDR1 and CDR2 sequences are SNHLY and FYNNEI. The CDR3 totals 14 residues. V lost 6 bases and J lost 1, with 12 bases in between.

This sequence joins TRBV2 and TRBJ2-3; no definite D call. V lost 5 bases and J 2 bases, leaving 8 bases between the germline ends. There are 13 residues in the CDR3. The V gene's germline CDR1 is SNHLY and CDR2 FYNNEI. The CDR3 sequence is CASSLVLTDTQYF. Here the CDR3 DNA reads TGTGCCAGCAGTCTTGTCCTCACAGATACGCAGTATTTT.

V is TRBV30 and J is TRBJ1-2, with TRBD1 as a possible D gene (6 bases). Germline loops: CDR1 GTSNPN, CDR2 SVGIG (reference sequence). The CDR3 runs to 13 residues. Trimming took off 7 bases at V and 0 bases at J, with 12 bases between the two ends. The CDR3 region is CASPRTANYGYTF. CDR3 DNA sequence: TGTGCCTCGCCACGGACAGCTAACTATGGCTACACCTTC. The full variable domain, completed using reference TRBV30 and TRBJ1-2, is SQTIHQWPATLVQPVGSPLSLECTVEGTSNPNLYWYRQAAGRGLQLLFYSVGIGQISSEVPQNLSASRPQDRQFILSSKKLLLSDSGFYLCASPRTANYGYTFGSGTRLTVV.

This chain joins TRBV7-3 and TRBJ1-1, with TRBD1 as a possible D gene (6 bases). Germline CDR1 reads SGHTA; CDR2 reads FQGTGA. V dropped 5 bases and J dropped 4 bases, with 17 bases sitting between them. This CDR3 spans 15 amino acids. The CDR3 protein is CASSPPGQKATEAFF. In DNA form, the CDR3 reads TGTGCCAGCAGCCCCCCTGGACAGAAGGCCACTGAAGCTTTCTTT.

The V and J genes are TRBV12-5 and TRBJ2-5, with D possibly TRBD1 on 6 matching bases. Germline V gives CDR1 LGHNT, CDR2 FRNRAP. The V gene lost 5 bases and the J gene lost 2 bases, with 12 bases spanning the gap. The CDR3 loop spans 14 amino acids. The CDR3, as DNA: TGTGCTAGTGGTCAGGGGATGTCTCAAGAGACCCAGTACTTC. It codes for CASGQGMSQETQYF.

In DNA form, the CDR3 reads TGTGCCAGCAGTCCTCCCTACAATGAGCAGTTCTTC. Translated: CASSPPYNEQFF. The chain combines TRBV12-3 or TRBV12-4 with TRBJ2-1; D gene unclear. The CDR3 length is 12 residues. V was clipped by 5 bases and J by 2 bases, with 4 bases between them.

The rearrangement links TRBV4-3 to TRBJ2-3, with 7 bases lining up with TRBD1. V trimming: 2 bases; J trimming: 1 base; junction bases outside the gene matches: 3. The V gene's germline CDR1 is LGHNA and CDR2 YSLEER. The CDR3 length is 15 residues. The CDR3 DNA sequence: TGCGCCAGCAGCCAAATAGGGACAGGCACAGATACGCAGTATTTT. Translated, it gives CASSQIGTGTDTQYF.

The genes are TRBV6-6 and TRBJ2-7; perhaps TRBD1 as D (6 bases). CDR1 MNHNY and CDR2 SVGAGI come from the germline V gene (reference sequence). This CDR3 comprises 15 residues. V was shortened by 6 bases and J by 3 bases, with 18 bases between the two germline ends. The CDR3 is CASSLGSTGIYEQYF. Here the CDR3 DNA reads TGTGCCAGCAGCCTTGGGTCAACAGGGATCTACGAGCAGTACTTC.

The chain has TRBV6-6 and TRBJ2-7; tentative D call: TRBD2 (5 bases). V dropped 8 bases and J dropped 1 base, with 15 bases sitting between them. The CDR3 consists of 14 residues. From germline, CDR1 is MNHNY and CDR2 SVGAGI (reference sequence). The CDR3: CASCPRLTSYEQYF. DNA of the CDR3: TGTGCCAGCTGCCCCCGACTAACTTCCTACGAGCAGTACTTC.

The chain recombines TRBV3-1 (or the pseudogene TRBV3-2) with TRBJ2-7; D is ambiguous. CDR1 and CDR2 (germline): LGHDT, YNNKEL (reference sequence). The CDR3 consists of 16 residues. Trimming left V 1 base short and J 1 base short, with 14 bases between. The CDR3 coding sequence is TGTGCCAGCAGCCAAGGACGGAGAAAGTATTCCTACGAGCAGTACTTC. Its translation: CASSQGRRKYSYEQYF.